These T cell receptor beta chains were read from a single sample in a study of low-dose radiotherapy and immunotherapy resistance in tumors. Each CDR3 protein gets one entry after TCRdb re-called the reads with MiXCR. The sample consists of tens of thousands of distinct CDR3 sequences, less than 25% of them appearing once. Sequencing was performed on PBMCs, taken after low-dose radiotherapy plus immunotherapy. The receptors were gathered from a female donor with ovarian cancer. The CDR3 runs from the conserved cysteine through the conserved F or W. D genes are given only for firm matches. Some rows have no size entry. The others give once, few or many, or a class for an expanded clone.

J gene: TRBJ2-1; D gene: .; V gene: TRBV5-1; clone size: many; CDR3 DNA: TGCGCCAGCAGCTCCGGGACATCTTACAATGAGCAGTTCTTC; CDR3 protein: CASSSGTSYNEQFF
J gene: TRBJ2-5; D gene: .; V gene: TRBV7-2; clone size: many; CDR3 DNA: TGTGCCAGCAGCCGTCGGTACCAAGAGACCCAGTACTTC; CDR3 protein: CASSRRYQETQYF
J gene: TRBJ2-7; D gene: TRBD1; V gene: TRBV4-3; clone size: many; CDR3 DNA: TGCGCCAGCAGCCTGGGACAGGGGGCGATCTACGAGCAGTACTTC; CDR3 protein: CASSLGQGAIYEQYF
J gene: TRBJ1-2; D gene: .; V gene: TRBV30; clone size: .; CDR3 DNA: TGTGCCTGGAGTGTGGAGCTGCGCGGCTACACCTTC; CDR3 protein: CAWSVELRGYTF
J gene: TRBJ1-5; D gene: .; V gene: TRBV18; clone size: few; CDR3 DNA: TGTGCCAGCTCACCACAGGCGAATCAGCCCCAGCATTTT; CDR3 protein: CASSPQANQPQHF
J gene: TRBJ2-6; D gene: TRBD2; V gene: TRBV5-6; clone size: .; CDR3 DNA: TGTGCCAGCAGCCTGACTAGCGGGGGCTCGGCTGGGGCCAACGTCCTGACTTTC; CDR3 protein: CASSLTSGGSAGANVLTF
J gene: TRBJ1-1; D gene: .; V gene: TRBV9; clone size: many; CDR3 DNA: TGTGCCAGCAGCGCCCAGAACAGAGGGAACACTGAAGCTTTCTTT; CDR3 protein: CASSAQNRGNTEAFF
J gene: TRBJ1-2; D gene: .; V gene: TRBV12-3/TRBV12-4; clone size: .; CDR3 DNA: TGTGCCAGCAGTTCCCTACAGGGTTTGGAGGGCTACACCTTC; CDR3 protein: CASSSLQGLEGYTF
J gene: TRBJ2-6; D gene: TRBD2; V gene: TRBV9; clone size: .; CDR3 DNA: TGTGCCAGCAGCGCTTCGGGAGGAGGAGTGTCTTCTGGGGCCAACGTCCTGACTTTC; CDR3 protein: CASSASGGGVSSGANVLTF
J gene: TRBJ2-5; D gene: .; V gene: TRBV9; clone size: many; CDR3 DNA: TGTGCCAGCAGCGTAGAACTAACCGGTGAGACCCAGTACTTC; CDR3 protein: CASSVELTGETQYF
J gene: TRBJ1-4; D gene: TRBD1; V gene: TRBV29-1; clone size: many; CDR3 DNA: TGCAGCGTGTCAGGGGGTGAAAAACTGTTTTTT; CDR3 protein: CSVSGGEKLFF
J gene: TRBJ2-1; D gene: TRBD2; V gene: TRBV29-1; clone size: medium-sized; CDR3 DNA: TGCAGCGTTGAACCGGCTAGCGGGAATTACAATGAGCAGTTCTTC; CDR3 protein: CSVEPASGNYNEQFF
J gene: TRBJ1-5; D gene: .; V gene: TRBV18; clone size: .; CDR3 DNA: TGTGCCAGCTCACCTAAAAGCCGGGATCAGCCCCAGCATTTT; CDR3 protein: CASSPKSRDQPQHF
J gene: TRBJ2-3; D gene: .; V gene: TRBV11-1; clone size: many; CDR3 DNA: TGTGCCAGCAGCCGTTCTTGGGATACGCAGTATTTT; CDR3 protein: CASSRSWDTQYF
J gene: TRBJ1-6; D gene: TRBD1; V gene: TRBV14; clone size: many; CDR3 DNA: TGTGCCAGCAGCCAACTGACAGGGTCGCCCCTCCACTTT; CDR3 protein: CASSQLTGSPLHF
J gene: TRBJ2-3; D gene: .; V gene: TRBV6-2/TRBV6-3; clone size: many; CDR3 DNA: TGTGCCAGCAGTTACTCGAGACTCCCCAGAGATACGCAGTATTTT; CDR3 protein: CASSYSRLPRDTQYF
J gene: TRBJ2-2; D gene: .; V gene: TRBV5-8; clone size: .; CDR3 DNA: TGTGCCAGCAGCTTCGGACCAAACACCGGGGAGACGTTTTTT; CDR3 protein: CASSFGPNTGETFF
J gene: TRBJ1-1; D gene: .; V gene: TRBV3-1; clone size: many; CDR3 DNA: TGTGCCAGCAGCCCGGGACTTGAAGCTTTCTTT; CDR3 protein: CASSPGLEAFF
J gene: TRBJ2-7; D gene: .; V gene: TRBV5-6; clone size: many; CDR3 DNA: TGTGCCAGCAACCCAATGAGGGCAGGGACGTCCTACGAGCAGTACTTC; CDR3 protein: CASNPMRAGTSYEQYF
J gene: TRBJ2-1; D gene: TRBD1; V gene: TRBV15; clone size: many; CDR3 DNA: TGTGCCACCAGCAGGCCGGGACAGGGGACAAATGAGCAGTTCTTC; CDR3 protein: CATSRPGQGTNEQFF
J gene: TRBJ2-7; D gene: .; V gene: TRBV20-1; clone size: many; CDR3 DNA: TGCAGTGCTAGGGGAGACTACGAGCAGTACTTC; CDR3 protein: CSARGDYEQYF
J gene: TRBJ1-2; D gene: .; V gene: TRBV24-1; clone size: .; CDR3 DNA: TGTGCCACCAGTACCTCCAGGTCAGGTGGCTATGGCTACACCTTC; CDR3 protein: CATSTSRSGGYGYTF
J gene: TRBJ2-1; D gene: .; V gene: TRBV4-2; clone size: many; CDR3 DNA: TGTGCCAGCAGTCTCATCGGGGAAGGTGAGCAGTTCTTC; CDR3 protein: CASSLIGEGEQFF
J gene: TRBJ1-2; D gene: .; V gene: TRBV4-2; clone size: many; CDR3 DNA: TGTGCCAGCAGCCAAGATCTTCAGGGTGGGGGACATGGCTACACCTTC; CDR3 protein: CASSQDLQGGGHGYTF
J gene: TRBJ2-3; D gene: .; V gene: TRBV7-3; clone size: few; CDR3 DNA: TGTGCCAGCAGCTTGGAAAGGGCGCCAGATACGCAGTATTTT; CDR3 protein: CASSLERAPDTQYF
J gene: TRBJ1-1; D gene: .; V gene: TRBV4-2; clone size: many; CDR3 DNA: TGTGCCAGCAGCCAAGATCGAAGAGGGGTAGCTTTCTTT; CDR3 protein: CASSQDRRGVAFF
J gene: TRBJ2-1; D gene: .; V gene: TRBV7-9; clone size: many; CDR3 DNA: TGTGCCAGCAGCCAGCAGGGGGGGACTGAGCAGTTCTTC; CDR3 protein: CASSQQGGTEQFF
J gene: TRBJ2-2; D gene: TRBD2; V gene: TRBV3-1; clone size: .; CDR3 DNA: TGTGCCAGCAGCCATGGACTAGCGGGGGAGAATACCGGGGAGCTGTTTTTT; CDR3 protein: CASSHGLAGENTGELFF
J gene: TRBJ2-2; D gene: .; V gene: TRBV5-6; clone size: many; CDR3 DNA: TGTGCCAGCAGATCATGGAACACCGGGGAGCTGTTTTTT; CDR3 protein: CASRSWNTGELFF
J gene: TRBJ1-3; D gene: .; V gene: TRBV6-2/TRBV6-3; clone size: many; CDR3 DNA: TGTGCCAGCAGAACAGGTCCGCCTGGAAACACCATATATTTT; CDR3 protein: CASRTGPPGNTIYF
J gene: TRBJ2-7; D gene: .; V gene: TRBV4-2; clone size: many; CDR3 DNA: TGTGCCAGCAGCCAAGGCAGCCGAATCTACGAGCAGTACTTC; CDR3 protein: CASSQGSRIYEQYF
J gene: TRBJ2-1; D gene: TRBD2; V gene: TRBV3-1; clone size: many; CDR3 DNA: TGTGCCAGCAGCCAAACGGGGGGGGATCCCTACAATGAGCAGTTCTTC; CDR3 protein: CASSQTGGDPYNEQFF
J gene: TRBJ1-2; D gene: .; V gene: TRBV7-2; clone size: many; CDR3 DNA: TGTGCCAGCAGCTTAGCGGCCCCGGGGGGGGCCAGTAACTATGGCTACACCTTC; CDR3 protein: CASSLAAPGGASNYGYTF
J gene: TRBJ2-3; D gene: TRBD1; V gene: TRBV20-1; clone size: many; CDR3 DNA: TGCAGTCCACGACAGGGCGGAAAGACAGATACGCAGTATTTT; CDR3 protein: CSPRQGGKTDTQYF
J gene: TRBJ2-3; D gene: TRBD2; V gene: TRBV6-1; clone size: .; CDR3 DNA: TGTGCCAGCAGTGAAGCTAGCGGGGGGAGAGATACGCAGTATTTT; CDR3 protein: CASSEASGGRDTQYF
J gene: TRBJ2-2; D gene: .; V gene: TRBV29-1; clone size: many; CDR3 DNA: TGCAGCTCCCGGACCGTAGGGGGGGGGGAGCTGTTTTTT; CDR3 protein: CSSRTVGGGELFF
J gene: TRBJ2-1; D gene: TRBD1; V gene: TRBV4-1; clone size: many; CDR3 DNA: TGCGCCAGCAGCCAAGACGGTGTCAGGGGGACCCACAATGAGCAGTTCTTC; CDR3 protein: CASSQDGVRGTHNEQFF
J gene: TRBJ2-3; D gene: .; V gene: TRBV20-1; clone size: many; CDR3 DNA: TGCAGTGCATTGGGACGGAACACAGATACGCAGTATTTT; CDR3 protein: CSALGRNTDTQYF
J gene: TRBJ2-7; D gene: .; V gene: TRBV28; clone size: many; CDR3 DNA: TGTGCCAGCACCCGCCCGGGCCGCTCCTACGAGCAGTACTTC; CDR3 protein: CASTRPGRSYEQYF
J gene: TRBJ2-6; D gene: .; V gene: TRBV3-1; clone size: many; CDR3 DNA: TGTGCCAGCAGCCAAACAGGGAGCTCTGGGGCCAACGTCCTGACTTTC; CDR3 protein: CASSQTGSSGANVLTF
J gene: TRBJ2-7; D gene: .; V gene: TRBV5-3; clone size: .; CDR3 DNA: TGTGCCAGCAGCTTATTGGAGGCCCTCTACGAGCAGTACTTC; CDR3 protein: CASSLLEALYEQYF
J gene: TRBJ2-5; D gene: TRBD2; V gene: TRBV14; clone size: many; CDR3 DNA: TGTGCCAGCAGCCAAACTAGCGGGAGGAACCAAGAGACCCAGTACTTC; CDR3 protein: CASSQTSGRNQETQYF
J gene: TRBJ2-1; D gene: .; V gene: TRBV6-1; clone size: many; CDR3 DNA: TGTGCCAGCACTCGGGCCGACAATGAGCAGTTCTTC; CDR3 protein: CASTRADNEQFF
J gene: TRBJ2-2; D gene: TRBD2; V gene: TRBV4-1; clone size: many; CDR3 DNA: TGCGCCAGCAGCCCCCGGGGGAGCGGGGCGAACACCGGGGAGCTGTTTTTT; CDR3 protein: CASSPRGSGANTGELFF
J gene: TRBJ1-5; D gene: .; V gene: TRBV7-9; clone size: many; CDR3 DNA: TGTGCCAGCAGCCTAAAGGGCGGGCAGCCCCAGCATTTT; CDR3 protein: CASSLKGGQPQHF
J gene: TRBJ1-2; D gene: .; V gene: TRBV19; clone size: many; CDR3 DNA: TGTGCCAGTAGTCATGGGGGGCGGGTTGGCTACACCTTC; CDR3 protein: CASSHGGRVGYTF
J gene: TRBJ2-7; D gene: TRBD1; V gene: TRBV5-1; clone size: many; CDR3 DNA: TGCGCCAGCAGCCGGTCCGGGACAGGGTCGTACGAGCAGTACTTC; CDR3 protein: CASSRSGTGSYEQYF